This T cell receptor (beta chain) was documented in a study of shared clonotypes between healthy human individuals. The wider study: Those who served as donors were a couple of women and a few men between the ages of 18 and 49. The study used three CD4 naive, three CD4 memory, two CD8 naive and one CD8 memory plate per donor.

V was trimmed by 0 bases and J by 11 bases, leaving 10 bases between them. The CDR3 loop spans 11 amino acids. The germline gives CDR1 DFQATT, CDR2 SNEGSKA (reference sequence). The sample holds many counts of this clone. Its specificity is unknown. Notes on the study in general: A handful of donors had 5% to 6% of their naive CD4 clonotypes in common.

Running of the assay took place at deep level. Here immunoSEQ multiplex PCR was the method, and the copy in TCRdb shows in-frame clones only, minus some. Among more than 900,000 clones listed, about 80% were seen once. Source material: memory CD4+ T cells from PBMCs. Stated subset: CD45RA-negative fraction. This clonotype originated in a man aged 18 to 30 in good health. Some clones in this sample may be carry-over from other donors' samples. The chain couples TRBV20-1 to TRBJ1-1, with unresolved D. Written as DNA, the CDR3 is TGCAGTGCTAGAGAACGGGGAAACGCTTTCTTT. The encoded protein is CSARERGNAFF.